This TCR beta chain was recorded in a study of T cell clones after liver transplantation. The data were produced by immunoSEQ multiplex PCR, yet TCRdb's version contains in-frame clones alone and is incomplete. The table includes about 70,000 clones, under 90% detected once. The V and J ends lost 0 bases and 4 bases, in that order; junction bases with no gene match: 5. CDR1 and CDR2 from the germline V gene are MNHEY and SMNVEV (reference sequence). The CDR3 length is 15 residues. This clone occurred a few times. This receptor was taken from a human patient who received a liver transplant. These T cells may partly come from the graft donor. The chain joins TRBV27 to TRBJ2-5; TRBD2 agrees at 7 bases. This specimen consisted of CD4+ T cells from blood, obtained 12 months after liver transplant. CDR3 amino acids: CASSLSPRGVETQYF. The CDR3, as DNA: TGTGCCAGCAGTTTATCCCCTCGGGGGGTAGAGACCCAGTACTTC.